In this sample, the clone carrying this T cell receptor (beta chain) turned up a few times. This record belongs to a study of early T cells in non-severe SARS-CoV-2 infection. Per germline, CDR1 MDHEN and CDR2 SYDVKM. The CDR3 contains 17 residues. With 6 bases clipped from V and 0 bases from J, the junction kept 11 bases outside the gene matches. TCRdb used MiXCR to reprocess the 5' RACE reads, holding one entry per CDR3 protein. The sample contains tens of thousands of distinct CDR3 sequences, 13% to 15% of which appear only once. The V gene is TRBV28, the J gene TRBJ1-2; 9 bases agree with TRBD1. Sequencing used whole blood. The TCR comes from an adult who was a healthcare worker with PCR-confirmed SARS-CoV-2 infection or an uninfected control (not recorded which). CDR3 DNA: TGTGCCAGCAGCTTCCCGGACAGGGGTCAGGCTAACTATGGCTACACCTTC. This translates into CASSFPDRGQANYGYTF.